One TCR beta chain is described in this entry. Its target is unknown. This specimen comes from a study of response to subunit inactivated influenza vaccine. The CDR3 is made up of 15 amino acids. Germline V gene data show CDR1 as DFQATT and CDR2 as SNEGSKA (reference sequence). The trim removed 5 bases at V and 1 base at J, leaving 10 bases unmatched. MiXCR was run by TCRdb on the RT-PCR reads, yielding one entry per CDR3 protein. The data contain more than 450,000 distinct CDR3 sequences, approximately 10% of them seen just once; the ten biggest clones take up approximately 10%. General study points: T cells newly recruited by each seasonal influenza vaccination are few, the authors suggested.

This TCR came from a man in his fifties or sixties who received an inactivated influenza vaccine. Sequences were derived from PBMCs from blood, sampled on the day of vaccination. The rearrangement uses TRBV20-1 and TRBJ2-7, with 8 positions matching TRBD2. CDR3 nucleotide sequence: TGCAGTGCTCGGACCGGGACTAGTAGTTCCTACGAGCAGTACTTC. Protein product: CSARTGTSSSYEQYF.